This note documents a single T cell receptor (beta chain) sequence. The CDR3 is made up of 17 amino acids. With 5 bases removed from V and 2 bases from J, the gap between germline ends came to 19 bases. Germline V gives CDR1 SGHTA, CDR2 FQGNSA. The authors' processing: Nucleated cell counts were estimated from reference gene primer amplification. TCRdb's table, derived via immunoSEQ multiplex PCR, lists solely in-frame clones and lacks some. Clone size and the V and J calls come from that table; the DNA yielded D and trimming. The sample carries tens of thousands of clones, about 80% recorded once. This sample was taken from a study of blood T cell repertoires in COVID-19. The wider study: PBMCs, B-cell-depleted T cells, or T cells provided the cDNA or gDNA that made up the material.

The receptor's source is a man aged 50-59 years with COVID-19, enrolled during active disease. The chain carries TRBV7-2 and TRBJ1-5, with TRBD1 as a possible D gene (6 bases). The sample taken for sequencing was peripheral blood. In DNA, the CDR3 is TGTGCCAGCAGCCTAACGGGGGGCAGGGTGGGCAATCAGCCCCAGCATTTT. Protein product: CASSLTGGRVGNQPQHF.